One and the same sample provided the 19 T cell receptor beta chains below, sequenced in a study of cytomegalovirus exposure and HLA in healthy donors. Use of 60 Vbeta and 13 Jbeta primers characterized the PCR. Produced via immunoSEQ multiplex PCR; TCRdb's table is partial and in-frame only. The sample includes around 150,000 clones, around 60% of them seen just once. Input material: PBMCs. The receptor source for this set is an older woman in good health and CMV-seropositive.

As DNA, the CDR3 is TGTGCCAGCAGCTTTGTACAGGGAAACACCATATATTTT. It translates to CASSFVQGNTIYF. The rearrangement uses TRBV7-2 and TRBJ1-3; D not certain. CDR1 SGHTA and CDR2 FQGNSA come from the germline V gene. Trimming took off 3 bases at V and 4 bases at J, with 7 bases between the two ends. This CDR3 spans 13 amino acids.

The rearrangement joins TRBV5-8 to TRBJ2-6; weak D call: TRBD1 (5 bases). The ends were cut back, 2 bases at V and 4 bases at J, with 13 bases in the middle. CDR1 and CDR2 (germline): SGHTS, YDEGEE. The CDR3 consists of 16 residues. The CDR3 spells CASSFGKGPGANVLTF. CDR3 DNA sequence: TGTGCCAGCAGCTTTGGCAAGGGGCCCGGGGCCAACGTCCTGACTTTC.

V and J are TRBV7-2 and TRBJ2-5; the D is unclear. The CDR3 is made up of 14 amino acids. Germline V gene lookup returns CDR1 SGHTA and CDR2 FQGNSA. Between the trimmed V and J ends, which lost 3 bases and 1 base, there was a span of 9 bases. The CDR3 coding sequence is TGTGCCAGCAGCTTCCGACACTTCCAAGAGACCCAGTACTTC. It is translated as CASSFRHFQETQYF. The full variable domain, rest sourced from reference TRBV7-2 and TRBJ2-5, is GAGVSQSPSNKVTEKGKDVELRCDPISGHTALYWYRQSLGQGLEFLIYFQGNSAPDKSGLPSDRFSAERTGGSVSTLTIQRTQQEDSAVYLCASSFRHFQETQYFGPGTRLLVL.

The rearrangement links TRBV7-2 to TRBJ2-1, with 9 positions matching TRBD2. Losses at the gene ends were 5 bases for V and 4 bases for J; bases not matched to a gene: 6. The germline gives CDR1 SGHTA, CDR2 FQGNSA. The CDR3 extends over 15 amino acids. The CDR3 nucleotides are TGTGCCAGCAGCCCTACTAGCGGGTCTTACAATGAGCAGTTCTTC. This sequence encodes CASSPTSGSYNEQFF.

The chain carries TRBV6-1 and TRBJ2-3; 9 bases are shared with TRBD2. J gave up 2 bases and V 3 bases, and 12 bases lay outside the gene matches. CDR3 length: 18 amino acids. Germline V gene sequence: CDR1 MNHNS, CDR2 SASEGT. The CDR3 sequence: CASSDHPTLAGLTDTQYF. The CDR3 coding sequence is TGTGCCAGCAGTGACCACCCGACACTAGCGGGCCTCACAGATACGCAGTATTTT.

This chain joins TRBV5-4 and TRBJ2-1, with 9 bases that match TRBD2. V dropped 3 bases and J dropped 7; count of bases not matched to a gene: 11. Germline V gives CDR1 SGHNT, CDR2 YYREEE (reference sequence). The CDR3 is 16 residues long. CDR3 bases: TGTGCCAGCAGCTCATTTGTAGCGGGGGACGGGAATGAGCAGTTCTTC. This translates into CASSSFVAGDGNEQFF.

The chain carries TRBV6-5 and TRBJ1-2; tentatively, D is TRBD1 (6 bases). This CDR3 spans 15 amino acids. V dropped 2 bases and J dropped 6 bases, with 16 bases sitting between them. CDR1 MNHEY and CDR2 SVGAGI come from the germline V gene. This CDR3 reads CASSYQGGLRNGYTF. DNA for the CDR3: TGTGCCAGCAGTTACCAAGGGGGACTAAGGAATGGCTACACCTTC.

In its sample, this clone was seen a few times. CDR3 amino acids: CASSRLGAGGVNEQFF. The CDR3 bases are TGCGCCAGCAGCCGACTGGGGGCGGGGGGGGTGAATGAGCAGTTCTTC. The rearrangement links TRBV4-3 to TRBJ2-1; 9 nucleotides agree with TRBD2. The CDR3 consists of 16 residues. Germline CDR1 LGHNA, CDR2 YSLEER. Trimming at V came to 4 bases and at J to 7 bases, leaving 11 bases not matched to a gene.

The chain couples TRBV5-1 to TRBJ2-1; 8 bases match TRBD1. The CDR3 extends over 14 amino acids. V gave up 0 bases and J gave up 6 bases; unmatched junction bases: 2. CDR1 and CDR2 (germline): SGHRS, YFSETQ. The DNA for the CDR3 is TGCGCCAGCAGCTTGGGACAGGGGAGCAATGAGCAGTTCTTC. It is translated as CASSLGQGSNEQFF.

This clone showed up just a few times. This chain uses TRBV6-6 with TRBJ2-5, with 7 bases matching TRBD1. The V segment lost 6 bases and the J segment 4 bases; nucleotides outside the gene matches: 5. CDR3 length: 13 amino acids. The germline CDR1 and CDR2 sequences are MNHNY and SVGAGI (reference sequence). CDR3 sequence (DNA): TGTGCCAGCAGAACGCAGGGGGTAGAGACCCAGTACTTC. It encodes CASRTQGVETQYF.

The rearrangement uses TRBV5-4 and TRBJ2-1; 12 bases match TRBD2. Germline loops: CDR1 SGHNT, CDR2 YYREEE (reference sequence). After removal of 3 bases from V and 10 bases from J, the junction contained 11 bases not matched to a gene. The CDR3 covers 16 residues. CDR3 nucleotide sequence: TGTGCCAGCAGCTCACCCCCTAGCGGGAGGGCCTTGGAGCAGTTCTTC. Translated: CASSSPPSGRALEQFF.

This clone showed up just a few times. CDR3 loop: CASSSSLGTDTQYF. In DNA, the CDR3 is TGTGCCAGCAGTTCGAGCCTGGGCACAGATACGCAGTATTTT. The rearrangement joins TRBV28 to TRBJ2-3; D is unclear. This CDR3 region has 14 residues. V gave up 4 bases and J gave up 1 base, with 9 bases separating them. Germline CDR1 reads MDHEN; CDR2 reads SYDVKM.

This chain links TRBV28 with TRBJ2-7, with TRBD1 as a possible D gene (5 bases). V lost 7 bases to trimming and J lost 2 bases, with 12 bases between them. This CDR3 contains 13 residues. Germline V CDR1 and CDR2: MDHEN, SYDVKM. The CDR3 loop reads CASTWGRAYEQYF. Written as DNA, the CDR3 is TGTGCCAGCACCTGGGGCCGAGCCTACGAGCAGTACTTC.

The V gene is TRBV18, the J gene TRBJ1-5, with 7 bases aligning to TRBD1. Trimming removed 3 bases from V and 1 base from J; junction bases left unmatched: 3. Germline values: CDR1 KGHSH, CDR2 LQKENI. This CDR3 spans 15 amino acids. This CDR3 is CASSPQQGSNQPQHF. The DNA of the CDR3 is TGTGCCAGCTCACCCCAACAGGGGAGCAATCAGCCCCAGCATTTT.

The gene calls are TRBV7-9 and TRBJ2-2, with unresolved D. The CDR3 has 16 amino acids. CDR1 and CDR2 from the germline V gene are SEHNR and FQNEAQ (reference sequence). Trimming took off 1 base at V and 6 bases at J, with 15 bases between the two ends. CDR3 sequence reads: CASSLGVTLGAGELFF. For the CDR3, the DNA is TGTGCCAGCAGCTTAGGCGTCACCCTCGGAGCCGGGGAGCTGTTTTTT.

This clone came up once. The chain uses TRBV28 and TRBJ2-5; 7 bases align to TRBD1. Germline loops: CDR1 MDHEN, CDR2 SYDVKM. This CDR3 region has 13 residues. In DNA, the CDR3 is TGTGCGAGACAGGGTCAACAACAAGAGACCCAGTACTTC. Translation gives CARQGQQQETQYF. Complete variable domain (other parts from reference TRBV28 and TRBJ2-5): DVKVTQSSRYLVKRTGEKVFLECVQDMDHENMFWYRQDPGLGLRLIYFSYDVKMKEKGDIPEGYSVSREKKERFSLILESASTNQTSMYLCARQGQQQETQYFGPGTRLLVL.

The chain links TRBV25-1 to TRBJ1-1; D gene uncertain. Germline values: CDR1 MGHDK, CDR2 SYGVNS. V lost 3 bases and J 1 base, leaving 9 bases between the germline ends. The CDR3 spans 14 residues. DNA of the CDR3: TGTGCCAGCAGTGACCAGGAAGGGAACACTGAAGCTTTCTTT. This sequence encodes CASSDQEGNTEAFF.

This chain links TRBV9 with TRBJ2-5, with 12 bases that match TRBD2. The CDR3 covers 18 residues. Germline V gene sequence: CDR1 SGDLS, CDR2 YYNGEE. The V gene end was trimmed by 3 bases and the J gene end by 3 bases; junction bases not matched to a gene: 12. CDR3 sequence (DNA): TGTGCCAGCAGCGGGCTAGCGGGAGGGCCGGGGACAAAAGAGACCCAGTACTTC. Encoded protein: CASSGLAGGPGTKETQYF.

This clone was detected a few times. The chain links TRBV10-1 to TRBJ2-3; TRBD2 is a possible D gene (5 bases). CDR3 size: 15 residues. Per germline, CDR1 WNHNN and CDR2 SYGVQD (reference sequence). Trimming stripped 10 bases from V and 0 bases from J, with 17 bases between. The CDR3 is CANSTVRGSTDTQYF. CDR3 sequence (DNA): TGCGCCAACAGCACCGTCCGGGGTAGCACAGATACGCAGTATTTT.